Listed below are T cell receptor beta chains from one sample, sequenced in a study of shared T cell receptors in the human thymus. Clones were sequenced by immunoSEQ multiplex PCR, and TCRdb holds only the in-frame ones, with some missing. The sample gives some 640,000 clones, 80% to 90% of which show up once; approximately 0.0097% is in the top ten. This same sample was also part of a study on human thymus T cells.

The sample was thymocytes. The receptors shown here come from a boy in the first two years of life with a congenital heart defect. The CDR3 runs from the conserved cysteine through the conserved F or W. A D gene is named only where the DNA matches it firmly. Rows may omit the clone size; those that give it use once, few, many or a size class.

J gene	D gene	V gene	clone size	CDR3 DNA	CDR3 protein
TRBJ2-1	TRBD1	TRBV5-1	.	TGCGCCAGCAGCTCCCCCGGGACAGGGTTGAGTGAGCAGTTCTTC	CASSSPGTGLSEQFF
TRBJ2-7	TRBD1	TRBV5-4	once	TGTGCCAGCAGCCATAGACAGGGGGATTACGAGCAGTACTTC	CASSHRQGDYEQYF
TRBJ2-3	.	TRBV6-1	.	TGTGCCAGCAAGGGGGGGGTCACAGATACGCAGTATTTT	CASKGGVTDTQYF
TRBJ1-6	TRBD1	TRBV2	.	TGTGCCAGCAGTGCGAAATCGGACAGGAGAAATTCCCCCCTCCACTTT	CASSAKSDRRNSPLHF
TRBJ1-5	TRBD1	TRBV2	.	TGTGCCAGCAGCGACCCGGGACAGGTGATACCCCAGCATTTT	CASSDPGQVIPQHF
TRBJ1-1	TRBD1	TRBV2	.	TGTGCCAGCAGCCGGGACAGGAGGGCTTTCTTT	CASSRDRRAFF
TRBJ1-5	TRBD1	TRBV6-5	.	TGTGCCAGCAGTTACGGACAGGATAGCAATCAGCCCCAGCATTTT	CASSYGQDSNQPQHF
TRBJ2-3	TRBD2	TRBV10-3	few	TGTGCCATCAGTGAACTAGCGGGAGATACGCAGTATTTT	CAISELAGDTQYF
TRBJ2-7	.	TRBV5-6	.	TGTGCCAGCAGCTTCTTTGCAGGGAAGACCTACGAGCAGTACTTC	CASSFFAGKTYEQYF
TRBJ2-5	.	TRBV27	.	TGTGCCAGCAGTTTAGCCAGCGGAGAGACCCAGTACTTC	CASSLASGETQYF
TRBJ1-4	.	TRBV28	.	TGTGCCAGCAGCGCCGGACGGGGTGCAACTAATGAAAAACTGTTTTTT	CASSAGRGATNEKLFF
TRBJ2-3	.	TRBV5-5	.	TGTGCCAGCAGCTTGAAGGGCGGGGTCCGCACAGATACGCAGTATTTT	CASSLKGGVRTDTQYF
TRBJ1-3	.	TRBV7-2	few	TGTGCCAGCAGCTTAAGCAGGGGTGGAAACACCATATATTTT	CASSLSRGGNTIYF
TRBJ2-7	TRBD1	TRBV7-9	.	TGTGCCAGCAGCTTACTCCTACAGGGGGCGGGAGAGCAGTACTTC	CASSLLLQGAGEQYF
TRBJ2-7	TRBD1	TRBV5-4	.	TGTGCCAGCAGCTCTTACCCTGGGACAGGGCCCAACGAGCAGTACTTC	CASSSYPGTGPNEQYF
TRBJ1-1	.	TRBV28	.	TGTGCCAGCAGTGGCGGGAACACTGAAGCTTTCTTT	CASSGGNTEAFF
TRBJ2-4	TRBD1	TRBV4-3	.	TGCGCCAGCAGCCAAGATGGGGCCCGACAGGGTCTGGTGAACATTCAGTACTTC	CASSQDGARQGLVNIQYF
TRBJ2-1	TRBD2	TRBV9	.	TGTGCCAGCAGCAGGTTAGCGGGAGGTGGACTTGCCTACAATGAGCAGTTCTTC	CASSRLAGGGLAYNEQFF
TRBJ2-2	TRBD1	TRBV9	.	TGTGCCAGCAGCGTCCGGACAGGGGACAACACCGGGGAGCTGTTTTTT	CASSVRTGDNTGELFF
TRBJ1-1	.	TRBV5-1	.	TGCGCCAGCAGCCAAAACCCAGGGTTGAACACTGAAGCTTTCTTT	CASSQNPGLNTEAFF
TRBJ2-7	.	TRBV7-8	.	TGTGCCAGCAGCTTAGTTCCCCACAGGAGCTCCTACGAGCAGTACTTC	CASSLVPHRSSYEQYF
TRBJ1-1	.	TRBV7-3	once	TGTGCCAGCAGTTTCAGGGGAAGGAACACTGAAGCTTTCTTT	CASSFRGRNTEAFF
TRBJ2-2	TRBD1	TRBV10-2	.	TGCGCCAGCAGTGAAGGGGACAGGGCAAACACCGGGGAGCTGTTTTTT	CASSEGDRANTGELFF
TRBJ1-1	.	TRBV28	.	TGTGCCAGCAAACCCGGTAAAGCTTTCTTT	CASKPGKAFF
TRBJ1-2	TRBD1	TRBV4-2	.	TGTGCCAGCAGCACCCATGACAGGGAATGGTATGGCTACACCTTC	CASSTHDREWYGYTF
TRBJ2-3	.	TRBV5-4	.	TGTGCCAGCAGCTTGCACAGGGGCACAGATACGCAGTATTTT	CASSLHRGTDTQYF
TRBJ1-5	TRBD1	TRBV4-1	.	TGCGCCAGCAGCCACCAACCGGGACAGCAGTTTTATAGCAATCAGCCCCAGCATTTT	CASSHQPGQQFYSNQPQHF
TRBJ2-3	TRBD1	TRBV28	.	TGTGCCAGCAGTCTGGACAGGGGGCGCCTTTCTGGTACGCAGTATTTT	CASSLDRGRLSGTQYF
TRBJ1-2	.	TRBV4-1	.	TGCGCCAGCAGCCCCCAGGAGGGAGATGGCTACACCTTC	CASSPQEGDGYTF
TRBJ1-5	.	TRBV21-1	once	TGTGCCAGCAGTCGCAGGATTAATCAGCCCCAGCATTTT	CASSRRINQPQHF
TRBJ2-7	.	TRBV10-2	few	TGCGCCAGCAGTCCCAGGGCGACAGGCCTTACACCCTACGAGCAGTACTTC	CASSPRATGLTPYEQYF
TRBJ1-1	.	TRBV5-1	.	TGCGCCAGCAGCATTACAGCCGACGAAGGGAACACTGAAGCTTTCTTT	CASSITADEGNTEAFF
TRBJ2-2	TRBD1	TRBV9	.	TGTGCCAGCAGCGCCGAGACAGGGGGAGGGAACACCGGGGAGCTGTTTTTT	CASSAETGGGNTGELFF
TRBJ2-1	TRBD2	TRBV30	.	TGTGCCTGGATAAGGCGGACTAGAACCTACAATGAGCAGTTCTTC	CAWIRRTRTYNEQFF
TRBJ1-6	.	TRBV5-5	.	TGTGCCAGCAGCTTGCCGGGGAGAAATTCACCCCTCCACTTT	CASSLPGRNSPLHF
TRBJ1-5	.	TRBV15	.	TGTGCCACCAGCAGTGGGCCAAGGGGTCGATCCAGCAATCAGCCCCAGCATTTT	CATSSGPRGRSSNQPQHF
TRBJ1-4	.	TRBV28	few	TGTGCCAGCAGTTTCTCAGATAGACTTAATGAAAAACTGTTTTTT	CASSFSDRLNEKLFF
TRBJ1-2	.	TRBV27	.	TGTGCCAGCGGACGGGATCAATCTCCTCGTGGCTACACCTTC	CASGRDQSPRGYTF
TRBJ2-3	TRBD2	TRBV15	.	TGTGCCACCAGCTGGGGACTAGGGACAGATACGCAGTATTTT	CATSWGLGTDTQYF
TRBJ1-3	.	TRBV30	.	TGTGCCTTGGTTAGTAGCTCTGGAAACACCATATATTTT	CALVSSSGNTIYF
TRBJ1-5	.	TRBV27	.	TGTGCCAGCAGTTTATATGGCGGGGGAGGGCCCCAGCATTTT	CASSLYGGGGPQHF